The sequence of this T cell receptor (beta chain) was determined in a study of blood T cell repertoires in COVID-19. Assay: immunoSEQ multiplex PCR; the TCRdb copy retains only in-frame clones and omits some. The profile shows around 170,000 clones, about 80% of them singletons. What the recovered Cohort 3 donors had was two negative PCRs, clearance, or symptom resolution. The germline V gene has CDR1 MDHEN and CDR2 SYDVKM. The CDR3 covers 16 residues. V was clipped by 8 bases and J by 8 bases; unmatched bases: 15. The clonotype comes from a man in his fifties who had recovered from COVID-19. Sequencing used PBMCs or T cells enriched from blood (not recorded which). The chain uses TRBV28 and TRBJ1-2; 12 nucleotides line up with TRBD1. The CDR3 DNA reads TGTGCCAGCGCCTCTACCGGGACAGGGGGCGCTGGAGGCTACACCTTC. Its translation is CASASTGTGGAGGYTF.